The T cell receptor beta chain under discussion was sequenced for a study of T cell responses to AZD1222 COVID-19 vaccine (dated by TCRdb to the early 2020s). Describing the broader study: TCR sequencing was performed for 230 to 250 trial participants, of whom 207 were given two doses of AZD1222 and 26 were given two doses of MenACWY control vaccine. Enrollment into the trials was organized by age into subgroups of 18-55, 56-69 and 70-plus years, and those subgroups contained around 150, 28 and 57 TCR-sequenced participants, respectively. General study outcomes and caveats: Participants were mostly white British, with more females than males. The authors suggested clonal diversity may have been underestimated. After two AZD1222 doses, both the breadth and the depth of spike-specific TCRs were significantly higher than at day 0 and than in MenACWY recipients. Because no day 14 peak-response samples were available, repertoires were characterized only after the peak T cell response. Reportedly, almost half of the unique spike-specific TCRs recognized epitopes lying outside the regions that are mutated in the B.1.351 and B.1.1.7 variants. In the small 56-69-year group, the increase in depth fell short of significance, most likely because of low power. The vaccine-associated CD4 TCRs covered the entire spike protein, and the dominant responses fell in regions 160-218 and 743-854. Conclusions about previously exposed vaccinees are limited, since just 6 or 7 AZD1222 recipients were seropositive for SARS-CoV-2 at baseline.

Taken with the paper, the label for time point translates to: about 28 days (+/-7) after the second vaccine dose. The sample's treatment or condition label, in plain terms: meningococcal conjugate vaccine given as trial control. Vaccinee samples came from UK trials COV001 and COV002, including a single-blind randomized controlled phase 2/3 trial of AZD1222 (ChAdOx1 nCoV-19) in healthy adults. Trial participant PBMC samples were collected at day 0 and day 28 after the second dose for TCRbeta chain sequencing. The CDR3 regions of human TCRbeta chains were analyzed by immunosequencing. The published analysis was carried out like this. TCRs in the repertoires were matched against a reference library of SARS-CoV-2-specific TCRs that had been generated with the MIRA antigen-specificity platform. Breadth was defined as the fraction of unique TCRs that were SARS-CoV-2-associated. Depth was defined as the fraction of total T cells that were SARS-CoV-2-associated. Using the MIRA data, each spike-specific TCR was mapped to the spike region that the TCR reacts to and placed in a CD4 or CD8 class. Log10-transformed breadth and depth values were compared by one-way ANOVA with Sidak's multiple comparisons tests. Entries here come from immuneACCESS through TCRdb and include only in-frame sequences with V and J called. Some clones fail to appear in such tables; in the studies checked, an unresolved V gene covers under half of the shortfall, and the cause of the remainder is unknown. D and trimming were read from the DNA, whereas the V and J calls and clone size are those reported in that table. The sample table contains 150,000 to 200,000 clones; only one count was recorded for more than 80% of them. The ten largest clones capture less than 4.5% of the sample.

The germline V gene (reference sequence) supplies CDR1 SEHNR and CDR2 FQNEAQ. The V end gives up 5 bases and the J end 3 bases, leaving 9 bases in the junction not matched to a gene. Inclusive of the bounding cysteine and phenylalanine, the CDR3 is 15 residues long. Kept here is only the CDR3 DNA, which spans 45 bases and is read in frame from base 1. As concerns this clone: There is no known antigen for this receptor. Per-base qualities were not stored, and no clone one base away is much larger.

Sequencing was performed on peripheral blood, taken 28 days after the second dose of the MenACWY control vaccine. This TCR derives from an adult who received the MenACWY meningococcal vaccine as a control. The rearrangement joined TRBV7-9 to TRBJ2-7; 8 junctional bases match TRBD1. The nucleotides read TGTGCCAGCAGCCCCTGGACAGGGCTGTTCTACGAGCAGTACTTC. Its protein is CASSPWTGLFYEQYF.